The clone carrying this T cell receptor beta chain was counted many times. The CDR3 runs to 19 residues. Germline CDR1 SGHRS, CDR2 YFSETQ. J gave up 3 bases and V 2 bases, and 12 bases lay outside the gene matches. These data originate in a study of early T cells in non-severe SARS-CoV-2 infection. Turning to the study itself: Chains were not paired, and sequencing was done on bulk RNA from unsorted whole blood.

TCRdb passed the 5' RACE reads through MiXCR, listing each CDR3 protein once. The data contain approximately 88,000 distinct CDR3 sequences, 12% to 15% of them singletons. The source material was whole blood. The receptor's source is an adult who was a healthcare worker with PCR-confirmed SARS-CoV-2 infection or an uninfected control (not recorded which). This sequence joins TRBV5-1 and TRBJ2-6; 9 bases line up with TRBD1. CDR3 nucleotides: TGCGCCAGCAGCTTCTCAGGGACAGGGATGTTCGGTGGGGCCAACGTCCTGACTTTC. Encoded protein: CASSFSGTGMFGGANVLTF.